These T cell receptor beta chains were read from a single sample in a study of CD8+CD57+ T cells in acquired aplastic anemia. TCRdb processed the reads anew with MiXCR; each CDR3 protein has one entry. The sample lists 260,000 or so distinct CDR3 sequences; around 43% were seen once. The specimen sequenced was sorted CD4+, CD8+, or CD8+CD57+ T cells (not recorded which) from PBMCs. All receptors derive from a human donor with aplastic anemia. Each CDR3 is given with its conserved first and last residue. A D gene is named only where the DNA matches it firmly. Size tells how often a clone was seen (once, few, many) or the class of an expanded clone, and some rows leave it out.

D gene: TRBD1
V gene: TRBV5-5
clone size: -
J gene: TRBJ2-1
CDR3 DNA: TGTGCCAGCAGCCCTGGGACAGGGGGCTATTGGGAGCAGTTCTTC
CDR3 protein: CASSPGTGGYWEQFF

D gene: -
V gene: TRBV3-1
clone size: few
J gene: TRBJ1-5
CDR3 DNA: TGTGCCAGCTCTGACAGGCCTCACGGGCAGCCCCAGCATTTT
CDR3 protein: CASSDRPHGQPQHF

D gene: TRBD1
V gene: TRBV10-3
clone size: -
J gene: TRBJ1-4
CDR3 DNA: TGTGCCACCCAAACAGGGGTTAATGAAAAACTGTTTTTT
CDR3 protein: CATQTGVNEKLFF

D gene: -
V gene: TRBV2
clone size: few
J gene: TRBJ1-2
CDR3 DNA: TGTGCCAGCAGTAGGACGATAGGCGGTGGCTACACCTTC
CDR3 protein: CASSRTIGGGYTF

D gene: TRBD2
V gene: TRBV7-9
clone size: many
J gene: TRBJ2-1
CDR3 DNA: TGTGCCAGCAGCTTTCCGGGAACGGGAGGTCAGGCCTACAATGAGCAGTTCTTC
CDR3 protein: CASSFPGTGGQAYNEQFF

D gene: -
V gene: TRBV7-2
clone size: -
J gene: TRBJ1-5
CDR3 DNA: TGTGCCAGCAGCTTGTCTCGGGGGATGCGGCCCCAGCATTTT
CDR3 protein: CASSLSRGMRPQHF

D gene: -
V gene: TRBV2
clone size: -
J gene: TRBJ1-1
CDR3 DNA: TGTGCCAGCAGACAGACCGGGCCAACGACCACTGAAGCTTTCTTT
CDR3 protein: CASRQTGPTTTEAFF

D gene: -
V gene: TRBV2
clone size: many
J gene: TRBJ1-1
CDR3 DNA: TGTGCCAGCATTGAGAACACTGAAGCTTTCTTT
CDR3 protein: CASIENTEAFF

D gene: -
V gene: TRBV2
clone size: -
J gene: TRBJ1-2
CDR3 DNA: TGTGCCAGCAGGCAGGGGAGCGAATTTGACTATGGCTACACCTTC
CDR3 protein: CASRQGSEFDYGYTF

D gene: TRBD2
V gene: TRBV11-2
clone size: many
J gene: TRBJ2-5
CDR3 DNA: TGTGCCAGCAGCCCGAGGACTAGCGGGGGGGGGGAGACCCAGTACTTC
CDR3 protein: CASSPRTSGGGETQYF

D gene: -
V gene: TRBV2
clone size: -
J gene: TRBJ1-2
CDR3 DNA: TGTGCCAGCAGTGAAGAGGGGGGTGGCTACACCTTC
CDR3 protein: CASSEEGGGYTF

D gene: -
V gene: TRBV29-1
clone size: -
J gene: TRBJ1-1
CDR3 DNA: TGCAGCGTTGATAAACAGGGTGGCACTGAAGCTTTCTTT
CDR3 protein: CSVDKQGGTEAFF

D gene: -
V gene: TRBV30
clone size: -
J gene: TRBJ2-7
CDR3 DNA: TGTGCCTGGAGTTACGGTTCAGCCTACGAGCAGTACTTC
CDR3 protein: CAWSYGSAYEQYF

D gene: -
V gene: TRBV5-6
clone size: many
J gene: TRBJ1-1
CDR3 DNA: TGTGCCAGCAGAGAGACACTCATGAACACTGAAGCTTTCTTT
CDR3 protein: CASRETLMNTEAFF

D gene: -
V gene: TRBV27
clone size: few
J gene: TRBJ1-1
CDR3 DNA: TGTGCCAGCAGTTTAGTGGATTACACTGAAGCTTTCTTT
CDR3 protein: CASSLVDYTEAFF

D gene: TRBD1
V gene: TRBV19
clone size: -
J gene: TRBJ2-5
CDR3 DNA: TGTGCCAGTAGTAACCGGGACAGGAGCCAAGAGACCCAGTACTTC
CDR3 protein: CASSNRDRSQETQYF

D gene: TRBD2
V gene: TRBV9
clone size: many
J gene: TRBJ2-1
CDR3 DNA: TGTGCCAGCAGCGTAGGACTAGCGAGTAACAATGAGCAGTTCTTC
CDR3 protein: CASSVGLASNNEQFF

D gene: -
V gene: TRBV7-9
clone size: many
J gene: TRBJ1-1
CDR3 DNA: TGCGCCAGCAGCTTAGGCCAGGGGAACACTGAAGCTTTCTTT
CDR3 protein: CASSLGQGNTEAFF

D gene: TRBD2
V gene: TRBV4-2
clone size: few
J gene: TRBJ2-1
CDR3 DNA: TGTGCCAGCAGCCAAGAAATTAGCGGGGGGGAGCAGTTCTTC
CDR3 protein: CASSQEISGGEQFF

D gene: TRBD1
V gene: TRBV11-2
clone size: many
J gene: TRBJ1-5
CDR3 DNA: TGTGCCAGCAGCGACGGGACAGAAAATCAGCCCCAGCATTTT
CDR3 protein: CASSDGTENQPQHF

D gene: -
V gene: TRBV7-4
clone size: -
J gene: TRBJ1-1
CDR3 DNA: TGTGCCACCAGCCCAGAGGGTTGGCTAACTGAAGCTTTCTTT
CDR3 protein: CATSPEGWLTEAFF

D gene: TRBD1
V gene: TRBV6-1
clone size: few
J gene: TRBJ1-1
CDR3 DNA: TGTGCCAGTCGTCCCTGGACAGGGGATACGACTGAAGCTTTCTTT
CDR3 protein: CASRPWTGDTTEAFF

D gene: TRBD1
V gene: TRBV3-1
clone size: few
J gene: TRBJ1-2
CDR3 DNA: TGTGCCAGCAGCCCAGGTCAAGGGGGCGGGAACTATGGCTACACCTTC
CDR3 protein: CASSPGQGGGNYGYTF

D gene: -
V gene: TRBV4-2
clone size: many
J gene: TRBJ2-7
CDR3 DNA: TGTGCCAGCAGCCAAGAGCAGTACTTC
CDR3 protein: CASSQEQYF

D gene: -
V gene: TRBV4-1
clone size: many
J gene: TRBJ1-1
CDR3 DNA: TGCGCCAGCAGCCAAAGGCATGAGAACACTGAAGCTTTCTTT
CDR3 protein: CASSQRHENTEAFF

D gene: -
V gene: TRBV12-3/TRBV12-4
clone size: many
J gene: TRBJ1-2
CDR3 DNA: TGTGCCAGCAGTCCCCTAGCGGACGGGCAGATTTATGGCTACACCTTC
CDR3 protein: CASSPLADGQIYGYTF

D gene: TRBD2
V gene: TRBV7-6
clone size: many
J gene: TRBJ2-3
CDR3 DNA: TGTGCCAGCAGCTCTGGATCCGGGGGGGCAGATACGCAGTATTTT
CDR3 protein: CASSSGSGGADTQYF

D gene: -
V gene: TRBV14
clone size: -
J gene: TRBJ2-2
CDR3 DNA: TGTGCCAGCAGCCAAGAATCGAACACCGGGGAACTGTTTTTT
CDR3 protein: CASSQESNTGELFF

D gene: -
V gene: TRBV28
clone size: few
J gene: TRBJ2-5
CDR3 DNA: TGTGCCAGCAGTTTCGGCGGTAGCGGAAGACGGGTTGAGACCCAGTACTTC
CDR3 protein: CASSFGGSGRRVETQYF

D gene: TRBD1
V gene: TRBV11-1
clone size: few
J gene: TRBJ2-1
CDR3 DNA: TGTGCCAGCAGCTTAGGGGGACAGTCAGTGGAAAAATACAATGAGCAGTTCTTC
CDR3 protein: CASSLGGQSVEKYNEQFF

D gene: TRBD1
V gene: TRBV12-3/TRBV12-4
clone size: -
J gene: TRBJ1-4
CDR3 DNA: TGTGCCAGCAGAGAACAGGGGGTGCGTGAAAAACTGTTTTTT
CDR3 protein: CASREQGVREKLFF

D gene: -
V gene: TRBV11-2
clone size: -
J gene: TRBJ2-7
CDR3 DNA: TGTGCCAGCAGCTTAGTTGGGGGCGCGGCCCAGCAGTACTTC
CDR3 protein: CASSLVGGAAQQYF

D gene: TRBD1
V gene: TRBV20-1
clone size: many
J gene: TRBJ2-7
CDR3 DNA: TGCAGTGCCAAGGGACAGGGCTACTACGAGCAGTACTTC
CDR3 protein: CSAKGQGYYEQYF

D gene: -
V gene: TRBV10-1
clone size: many
J gene: TRBJ2-2
CDR3 DNA: TGCGCCAGCAGTGAGCGGGCAGGGGAGGGCACCGGGGAGCTGTTTTTT
CDR3 protein: CASSERAGEGTGELFF

D gene: -
V gene: TRBV9
clone size: many
J gene: TRBJ2-1
CDR3 DNA: TGTGCCAGCAGCGTAACGGCCGACTACAATGAGCAGTTCTTT
CDR3 protein: CASSVTADYNEQFF

D gene: TRBD1
V gene: TRBV7-6
clone size: -
J gene: TRBJ1-1
CDR3 DNA: TGTGCCAGCAGCTTAAAAAGGTCCGGGGCAGGGGGGACTGAAGCTTTCTTT
CDR3 protein: CASSLKRSGAGGTEAFF

D gene: -
V gene: TRBV24-1
clone size: -
J gene: TRBJ2-3
CDR3 DNA: TGTGCCACCAGTGATTTGACGGGACGCGAGACAGATACGCAGTATTTT
CDR3 protein: CATSDLTGRETDTQYF

D gene: TRBD2
V gene: TRBV10-1
clone size: many
J gene: TRBJ2-7
CDR3 DNA: TGCGCCAGCAAGCGGGAGGCCCCCTACGAGCAGTACTTC
CDR3 protein: CASKREAPYEQYF

D gene: -
V gene: TRBV5-6
clone size: -
J gene: TRBJ1-6
CDR3 DNA: TGTGCCAGCAGCTTGAAGGACCGGTTCGTACCCCTCCACTTT
CDR3 protein: CASSLKDRFVPLHF

D gene: -
V gene: TRBV5-1
clone size: many
J gene: TRBJ1-1
CDR3 DNA: TGCGCCAGCAGCTTGGTGGGCAGGGGCGAGATGAACACTGAAGCTTTCTTT
CDR3 protein: CASSLVGRGEMNTEAFF

D gene: -
V gene: TRBV10-3
clone size: once
J gene: TRBJ2-3
CDR3 DNA: TGTGCCATCAGTGAGGGGGGCGGCGGCACAGATACGCAGTATTTT
CDR3 protein: CAISEGGGGTDTQYF